The entry below gives a single T cell receptor beta chain sequence along with its context. Antigen unknown. V trimming: 0 bases; J trimming: 6 bases; junction bases outside the gene matches: 3. This CDR3 has 16 residues. Germline V gene data show CDR1 as SGHDT and CDR2 as YYEEEE. The data derive from a study of cytomegalovirus exposure and HLA in healthy donors. The PCR employed 60 Vbeta primers together with 13 Jbeta primers. Measured with immunoSEQ multiplex PCR; TCRdb has only the in-frame clones, and not every one. The table lists roughly 160,000 clones, 75% to 80% of them singletons. Healthy people donating bone marrow made up the donors. Study-level results: The listing of 150 or so TCR beta chains classed them as cytomegalovirus-associated. Later analysis indicated greater clonal expansion among HLA-associated TCR beta chains than among equally common other chains. A few of the chains that were CMV-associated were confirmed in vitro to be specific for CMV antigens.

The receptor was isolated from a man aged 50-60 years in good health and CMV-seropositive. The chain links TRBV5-6 to TRBJ1-6; 10 bases are shared with TRBD1. The sample was PBMCs. The CDR3 nucleotides are TGTGCCAGCAGCTTGGTGGGACAGGGGATTAATTCACCCCTCCACTTT. Translated, it gives CASSLVGQGINSPLHF.